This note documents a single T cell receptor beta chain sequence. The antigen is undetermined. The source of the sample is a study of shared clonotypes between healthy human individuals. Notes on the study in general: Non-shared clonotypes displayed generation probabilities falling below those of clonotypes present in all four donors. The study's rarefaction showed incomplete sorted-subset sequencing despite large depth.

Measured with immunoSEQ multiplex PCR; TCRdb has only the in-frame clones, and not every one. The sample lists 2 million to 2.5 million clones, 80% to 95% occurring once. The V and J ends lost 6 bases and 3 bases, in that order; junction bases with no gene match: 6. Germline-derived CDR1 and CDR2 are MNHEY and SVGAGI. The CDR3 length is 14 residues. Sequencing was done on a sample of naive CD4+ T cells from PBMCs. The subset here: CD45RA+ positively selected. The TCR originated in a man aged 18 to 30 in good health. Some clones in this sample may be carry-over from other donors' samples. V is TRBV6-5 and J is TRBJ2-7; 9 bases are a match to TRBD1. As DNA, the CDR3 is TGTGCCAGCAGGCGGGACAGGGCTATCTACGAGCAGTACTTC. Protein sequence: CASRRDRAIYEQYF.